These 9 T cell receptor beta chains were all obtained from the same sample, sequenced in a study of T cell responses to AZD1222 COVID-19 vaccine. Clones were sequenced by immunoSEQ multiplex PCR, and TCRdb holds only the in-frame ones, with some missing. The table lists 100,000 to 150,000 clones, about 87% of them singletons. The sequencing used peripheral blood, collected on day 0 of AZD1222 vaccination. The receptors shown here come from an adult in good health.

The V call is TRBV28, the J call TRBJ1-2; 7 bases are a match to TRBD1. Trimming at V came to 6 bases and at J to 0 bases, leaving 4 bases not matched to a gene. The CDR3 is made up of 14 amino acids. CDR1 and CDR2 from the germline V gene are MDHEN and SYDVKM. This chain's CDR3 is CASSRQGTNYGYTF. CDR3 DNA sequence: TGTGCCAGCAGCCGACAGGGTACTAACTATGGCTACACCTTC.

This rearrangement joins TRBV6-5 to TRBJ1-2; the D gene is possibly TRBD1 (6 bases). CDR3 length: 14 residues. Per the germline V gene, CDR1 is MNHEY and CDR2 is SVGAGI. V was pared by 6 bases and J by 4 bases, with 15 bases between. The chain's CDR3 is CASRTGQGSYGYTF. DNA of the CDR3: TGTGCCAGCAGAACGGGCCAGGGGAGCTATGGCTACACCTTC.

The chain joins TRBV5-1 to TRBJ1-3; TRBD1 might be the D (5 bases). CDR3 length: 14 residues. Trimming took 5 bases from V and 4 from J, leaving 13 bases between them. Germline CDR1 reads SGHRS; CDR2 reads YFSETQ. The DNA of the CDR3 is TGCGCCAGCAGGTTGAGGGGACCGGGAAACACCATATATTTT. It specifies CASRLRGPGNTIYF.

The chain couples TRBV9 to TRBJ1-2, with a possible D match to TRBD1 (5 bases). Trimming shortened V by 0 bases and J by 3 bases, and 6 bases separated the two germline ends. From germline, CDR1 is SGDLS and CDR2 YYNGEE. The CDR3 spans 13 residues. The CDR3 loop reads CASSVAGYYGYTF. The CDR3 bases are TGTGCCAGCAGCGTAGCAGGGTACTATGGCTACACCTTC.

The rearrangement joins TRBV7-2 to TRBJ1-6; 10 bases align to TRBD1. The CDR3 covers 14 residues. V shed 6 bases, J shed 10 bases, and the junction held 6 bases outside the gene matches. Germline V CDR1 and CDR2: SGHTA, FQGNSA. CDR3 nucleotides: TGTGCCAGCAGAGCCGGGACAGGGGAGTCACCCCTCCACTTT. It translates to CASRAGTGESPLHF.

The CDR3 nucleotides are TGTGCCAGTAGTATACGGACAGGGTCCTACGAGCAGTACTTC. Amino acid sequence: CASSIRTGSYEQYF. V usage is TRBV19 and J usage is TRBJ2-7, with 8 positions matching TRBD1. Germline V gene data show CDR1 as LNHDA and CDR2 as SQIVND (reference sequence). This CDR3 region has 14 residues. Trimming took 2 bases from V and 1 from J; bases not matched to a gene: 1.

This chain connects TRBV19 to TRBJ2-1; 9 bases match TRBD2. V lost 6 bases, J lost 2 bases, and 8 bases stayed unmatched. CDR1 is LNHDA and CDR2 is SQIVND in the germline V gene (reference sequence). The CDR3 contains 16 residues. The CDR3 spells CASRPYLAGTYNEQFF. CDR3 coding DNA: TGTGCCAGTAGGCCTTATCTAGCGGGGACCTACAATGAGCAGTTCTTC.

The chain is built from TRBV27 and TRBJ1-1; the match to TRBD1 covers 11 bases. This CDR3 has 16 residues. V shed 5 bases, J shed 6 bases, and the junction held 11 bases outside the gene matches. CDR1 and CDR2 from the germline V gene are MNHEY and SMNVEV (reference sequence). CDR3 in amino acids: CASSDRDRGTYPEAFF. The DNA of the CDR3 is TGTGCCAGCAGTGACCGGGACAGGGGGACGTACCCTGAAGCTTTCTTT.

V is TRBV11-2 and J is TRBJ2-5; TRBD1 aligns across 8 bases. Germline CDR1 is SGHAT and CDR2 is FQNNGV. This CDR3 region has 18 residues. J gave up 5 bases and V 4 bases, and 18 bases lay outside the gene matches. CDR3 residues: CASSSQGGGALPWETQYF. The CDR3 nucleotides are TGTGCCAGCAGCTCACAGGGGGGCGGGGCATTACCTTGGGAGACCCAGTACTTC.